The present T cell receptor (beta chain) was sequenced within a study of response to subunit inactivated influenza vaccine. TCRdb recomputed calls from the RT-PCR reads with MiXCR, one row per CDR3 protein. Here the sample spans some 540,000 distinct CDR3 sequences, approximately 20% being singletons. The sample holds a few counts of this clonotype. CDR1 and CDR2 (germline): SNHLY, FYNNEI. The CDR3 has 15 amino acids. With V trimmed by 1 base and J by 0 bases, 3 bases remained unmatched. The same specimen was also included in a second study, on T cells expressing NK-cell markers. As reported in that work: It was by 5'RACE template switching with UMIs that TCR beta cDNA was made.

Sequenced here: CD4+ T cells sorted from PBMCs, sampled roughly 12 days after vaccination. The chain has TRBV2 and TRBJ2-7, with 7 bases lining up with TRBD1. This clonotype was obtained from a man in his fifties who received an inactivated influenza vaccine. CDR3 nucleotides: TGTGCCAGCAGTGAAGGACAGGGTATCTCCTACGAGCAGTACTTC. This translates into CASSEGQGISYEQYF. Full variable domain (rest looked up from reference TRBV2 and TRBJ2-7): EPEVTQTPSHQVTQMGQEVILRCVPISNHLYFYWYRQILGQKVEFLVSFYNNEISEKSEIFDDQFSVERPDGSNFTLKIRSTKLEDSAMYFCASSEGQGISYEQYFGPGTRLTVT.